Listed below are T cell receptor beta chains from one sample, sequenced in a study of CD8+ T cells in alopecia areata. Sequencing used immunoSEQ multiplex PCR; TCRdb keeps in-frame clones, though not all of them. The sample records 90,000 or so clones, 44% being singletons. Material: CD8+ T cells sorted from blood, obtained at week 24, from a patient treated with tofacitinib. The receptors derive from a human donor with alopecia areata. Each CDR3 is given with its conserved first and last residue. The D gene is left open where the match is weak. Some rows mark clone size as missing; the rest say once, few, many or name a class of expanded clone.

j_call d_call cdr3_length clone_size v_call cdr3_nt cdr3_aa
TRBJ1-2 TRBD1 16 . TRBV4-1 TGCGCCAGCAGCCAAGATCCCGACAGGGATCCCTATGGCTACACCTTC CASSQDPDRDPYGYTF
TRBJ2-3 . 14 . TRBV11-2 TGTGCCAGCAGCTTAGGTGGCAACCTGAGGACGCAGTATTTT CASSLGGNLRTQYF
TRBJ1-2 TRBD1 17 . TRBV29-1 TGCAGCGTTGAAGATCTGGGGCAGGGGGGTTCCGACTATGGCTACACCTTC CSVEDLGQGGSDYGYTF
TRBJ2-1 . 16 . TRBV14 TGTGCCAGCAGCCAAGAATGGGGGTTTGGCTACAATGAGCAGTTCTTC CASSQEWGFGYNEQFF
TRBJ2-3 . 17 few TRBV4-1 TGCGCCAGCAGCCAACACCTGTCAGCGGCGACCACAGATACGCAGTATTTT CASSQHLSAATTDTQYF
TRBJ2-7 TRBD1 14 . TRBV9 TGTGCCAGCAGCCCGGGACAGGGGACCTACGAGCAGTACTTC CASSPGQGTYEQYF
TRBJ1-1 TRBD1 12 . TRBV9 TGTGCCAGCAGCCCCTGGACAGGGGAAGCTTTCTTT CASSPWTGEAFF
TRBJ2-5 . 13 . TRBV25-1 TGTGCCAGCTCCGCAGGTGGACGGGGGACCCAGTACTTC CASSAGGRGTQYF
TRBJ2-7 TRBD2 13 . TRBV5-1 TGCGCCAGCAGCTTTACTAGCGGCTACGAGCAGTACTTC CASSFTSGYEQYF
TRBJ2-1 TRBD1 15 many TRBV7-2 TGTGCCAGCAGCCCTACCGACAGGGTCTGGAATGAGCAGTTCTTC CASSPTDRVWNEQFF
TRBJ2-7 . 15 few TRBV4-2 TGTGCCAGCAGCCAAGTTAAGGGGAGCTCCTACGAGCAGTACTTC CASSQVKGSSYEQYF
TRBJ2-7 . 12 . TRBV29-1 TGCAGCGTTGGGGGGATTGGCTACGAGCAGTACTTC CSVGGIGYEQYF
TRBJ2-7 . 15 . TRBV7-9 TGTGCCAGCAGCTTATTCCTCGGGGGCCAGGTCGAGCAGTACTTC CASSLFLGGQVEQYF
TRBJ2-1 TRBD2 13 few TRBV29-1 TGCAGCGTGGGAGGGCCTGACGACAATGAGCAGTTCTTC CSVGGPDDNEQFF
TRBJ2-7 . 12 . TRBV7-9 TGTGCCAGCAGCTTTTCAAAGGACGAGCAGTACTTC CASSFSKDEQYF
TRBJ2-3 . 15 . TRBV7-9 TGTGCCAGCAGCCTAACCTGGACAAGCACAGATACGCAGTATTTT CASSLTWTSTDTQYF
TRBJ2-7 . 15 few TRBV4-1 TGCGCCAGCAGCCAAGATCAAGGTCTCTCCTACGAGCAGTACTTC CASSQDQGLSYEQYF